This TCR beta chain was recorded in a study of cytomegalovirus exposure and HLA in healthy donors. The study's findings and limits: The study listed under 200 cytomegalovirus-associated TCR beta chains. According to a subsequent analysis, TCR clusters from the first cohort were inclined to appear together in the 100 to 150 validation repertoires. Rarity characterized most TCR sequences, yet some public TCRs appeared in many donors.

Note on this clone: Its cognate antigen is unknown.

V was trimmed by 0 bases and J by 3 bases, leaving 4 bases between them. Germline CDR1 reads SGHAT; CDR2 reads FQNNGV. The CDR3 is made up of 13 amino acids. Profiling relied on immunoSEQ multiplex PCR, and the TCRdb table lists in-frame clones only, not all of them. The sample lists 160,000 or so clones; approximately 80% were seen once. The chain links TRBV11-2 to TRBJ2-3; D is ambiguous. The sequenced sample was PBMCs. The clonotype was recovered from a man aged 30 to 45 in good health and CMV-seropositive. Written as DNA, the CDR3 is TGTGCCAGCAGCTTAGATCCTACAGATACGCAGTATTTT. Translation gives CASSLDPTDTQYF.